Each of the 14 T cell receptor beta chains below was sequenced from the same sample in a study of T cells expressing NK-cell markers. TCRdb reprocessed the 5' RACE reads, with one entry per CDR3 protein and no DNA. The record lists over 350,000 distinct CDR3 sequences, of which the ten most abundant hold over 8.5%. The specimen was blood T cells: a sorted CD56 or NKG2C T cell subset, CD4+ or CD8+ T cells, or bulk PBMC T cells (not recorded which). The receptors here all came from a woman aged 50 to 60 in good health.

The chain links TRBV5-1 to TRBJ1-3. Germline V gene data show CDR1 as SGHRS and CDR2 as YFSETQ. The CDR3 runs to 13 residues. The CDR3 reads CASSLYEVGTIYF.

V gene TRBV20-1 combines with J gene TRBJ2-5; TCRdb proposes TRBD2, but this gene call is untestable without DNA. The CDR3 is made up of 13 amino acids. Germline CDR1 is DFQATT and CDR2 is SNEGSKA (reference sequence). The CDR3 sequence is CSAPTRGGGTQYF.

This chain links TRBV4-1 with TRBJ1-2. The CDR3 has 18 residues. Germline CDR1 MGHRA, CDR2 YSYEKL. The CDR3 sequence is CASSQKGKGLVKDYGYTF.

V and J are TRBV24-1 and TRBJ1-1. The V gene's germline CDR1 is KGHDR and CDR2 SFDVKD. This CDR3 has 15 amino acids. The CDR3 loop reads CATSDSAGRNTEAFF.

J is TRBJ2-1 and V is TRBV2; there is no DNA to check the TCRdb D call of TRBD2. The CDR3 has 14 residues. The germline gives CDR1 SNHLY, CDR2 FYNNEI. The CDR3 protein is CASYTSGSVNEQFF. The whole variable domain, filled in from reference TRBV2 and TRBJ2-1, reads EPEVTQTPSHQVTQMGQEVILRCVPISNHLYFYWYRQILGQKVEFLVSFYNNEISEKSEIFDDQFSVERPDGSNFTLKIRSTKLEDSAMYFCASYTSGSVNEQFFGPGTRLTVL.

The chain couples TRBV7-8 to TRBJ2-1; checking the TCRdb D call of TRBD2 is not possible without DNA. The germline V gene has CDR1 SGHVS and CDR2 FQNEAQ. CDR3 length equals 18 residues. The CDR3 is CASSPGTSGELYNERQFF.

The rearrangement uses TRBV5-4 and TRBJ2-1; the D call of TRBD1 rests on TCRdb alone, since no DNA is present to check it. CDR1 is SGHNT and CDR2 is YYREEE in the germline V gene (reference sequence). The CDR3 totals 16 residues. This CDR3 is CASSFPRQGVHNEQFF. The full variable domain, with the rest looked up from reference TRBV5-4 and TRBJ2-1, is ETGVTQSPTHLIKTRGQQVTLRCSSQSGHNTVSWYQQALGQGPQFIFQYYREEENGRGNFPPRFSGLQFPNYSSELNVNALELDDSALYLCASSFPRQGVHNEQFFGPGTRLTVL.

CDR3 sequence reads: CASRPLAGGNTGELFF. This sequence joins TRBV2 and TRBJ2-2; the D call of TRBD2 rests on TCRdb alone, since no DNA is present to check it. The CDR3 covers 16 residues. Germline V gene data show CDR1 as SNHLY and CDR2 as FYNNEI.

The chain recombines TRBV20-1 with TRBJ2-1; TCRdb indicates TRBD2, and absent DNA this call remains unverified. Germline V lookup: CDR1 DFQATT, CDR2 SNEGSKA (reference sequence). This CDR3 is built from 15 residues. CDR3 in amino acids: CSARIFQRERREQFF.

The chain links TRBV20-1 to TRBJ2-1; TCRdb picks TRBD2, but there is no DNA to check that call. Germline V gene data show CDR1 as DFQATT and CDR2 as SNEGSKA (reference sequence). The CDR3 has 14 residues. This chain's CDR3 is CSARWAGRYNEQFF.

J is TRBJ1-1 and V is TRBV11-2; TCRdb lists TRBD1, though no DNA is available to test this call. CDR3 length equals 14 residues. Germline CDR1 and CDR2: SGHAT and FQNNGV. The chain's CDR3 is CASSLGGGRTEAFF.

The chain joins TRBV7-9 to TRBJ2-1; the TRBD1 assignment by TCRdb is unverifiable without DNA. The CDR3 totals 15 residues. Germline lookup yields CDR1 SEHNR and CDR2 FQNEAQ (reference sequence). The CDR3 spells CASSRRDLQRNEQFF.

The chain uses TRBV4-1 and TRBJ2-1. The germline V gene has CDR1 MGHRA and CDR2 YSYEKL. This CDR3 spans 18 amino acids. The CDR3 is CASSQDSVGLDWGNEQFF.

The chain recombines TRBV6-6 with TRBJ2-7; TCRdb gives TRBD2 as the D gene, but with no DNA this cannot be confirmed. The CDR3 spans 14 residues. Germline V lookup: CDR1 MNHNY, CDR2 SVGAGI (reference sequence). The CDR3 reads CASSYEGGNYEQYF.